The rows below give T cell receptor beta chains drawn from one sample of a study of T cells in Graves' hyperthyroidism and ophthalmopathy. TCRdb recomputed calls from the multiplex PCR reads with MiXCR, one row per CDR3 protein. The sample records 690,000 or so distinct CDR3 sequences, roughly a sixth being singletons. Specimen: blood. The source of these receptors is a woman between 45 and 60 years old with Graves' hyperthyroidism that later progressed to Graves' ophthalmopathy. Each CDR3 is given with its conserved first and last residue. A D gene is named only where the DNA matches it firmly. Clone size is given for some rows only: seen once, a few or many times, or a class if the clone is expanded.

j_call clone_size v_call d_call cdr3_aa cdr3_nt
TRBJ1-5 many TRBV12-3/TRBV12-4 TRBD1 CASSWDSGNQPQHF TGTGCCAGCAGTTGGGACAGCGGCAATCAGCCCCAGCATTTT
TRBJ2-7 few TRBV12-3/TRBV12-4 NA CASSLTGAPEEQYF TGTGCCAGCAGCCTAACCGGGGCCCCGGAAGAGCAGTACTTC
TRBJ1-1 many TRBV6-1 NA CASSDPSLRAGAAEAFF TGTGCCAGCAGTGATCCGTCTCTGCGTGCAGGGGCAGCTGAAGCTTTCTTT
TRBJ2-7 many TRBV5-1 TRBD1 CASSKGTGDYEQYF TGCGCCAGCAGCAAGGGGACAGGGGACTACGAGCAGTACTTC
TRBJ2-2 many TRBV3-1 NA CASSLDSAELFF TGTGCCAGCAGCCTAGACAGTGCGGAGCTGTTTTTT
TRBJ1-5 many TRBV3-1 NA CASSQDAAGSSNQPQHF TGTGCCAGCAGCCAAGATGCGGCAGGCAGTAGCAATCAGCCCCAGCATTTT
TRBJ1-1 many TRBV6-5 NA CASSYSVRGGTEAFF TGTGCCAGCAGTTACTCGGTACGGGGGGGTACTGAAGCTTTCTTT
TRBJ1-1 few TRBV19 TRBD1 CASSQVPGTGGSEAFF TGTGCCAGTAGCCAGGTTCCCGGGACAGGGGGATCTGAAGCTTTCTTT
TRBJ1-5 many TRBV27 NA CASSLMGSNQPQHF TGTGCCAGCAGTTTAATGGGTAGCAATCAGCCCCAGCATTTT
TRBJ1-3 few TRBV13 TRBD1 CASSLFQGASGNTIYF TGTGCCAGCAGCTTATTTCAGGGGGCGTCTGGAAACACCATATATTTT
TRBJ2-2 many TRBV7-2 TRBD2 CASSSSPRTSGGGSGELFF TGTGCCAGCAGCTCATCCCCCCGGACTAGCGGGGGGGGTTCCGGGGAGCTGTTTTTT
TRBJ2-3 NA TRBV6-1 TRBD1 CASSPDRVADTQYF TGTGCCAGCAGTCCGGACAGGGTGGCAGATACGCAGTATTTT
TRBJ1-1 many TRBV7-2 NA CASSTPENTEAFF TGTGCCAGCAGCACGCCCGAAAACACTGAAGCTTTCTTT
TRBJ1-4 many TRBV11-2 NA CASSSQGQTNEKLFF TGTGCCAGCAGCTCCCAGGGGCAGACTAATGAAAAACTGTTTTTT
TRBJ2-1 NA TRBV6-2/TRBV6-3 NA CASTRPSYSYNEQFF TGTGCCAGCACCCGCCCCAGTTACTCCTACAATGAGCAGTTCTTC
TRBJ2-7 few TRBV20-1 NA CSARKGNDLGQYF TGCAGTGCTAGAAAGGGAAATGATTTGGGGCAGTACTTC
TRBJ2-5 NA TRBV7-2 NA CASSLDPSTETQYF TGTGCCAGCAGCTTAGACCCTAGCACTGAGACCCAGTACTTC
TRBJ1-5 NA TRBV11-2 NA CASSWTGAGQPQHF TGTGCCAGCAGCTGGACCGGGGCGGGCCAGCCCCAGCATTTT
TRBJ1-2 NA TRBV2 NA CASSEGGRIANYGYTF TGTGCCAGCAGTGAGGGGGGACGGATAGCTAACTATGGCTACACCTTC
TRBJ2-1 few TRBV9 NA CASSQLTQGFRDEQFF TGTGCCAGCAGCCAACTCACCCAGGGGTTCCGAGATGAGCAGTTCTTC
TRBJ2-3 few TRBV5-1 NA CASSPVQGSGDTQYF TGCGCCAGCAGTCCAGTCCAGGGATCGGGGGATACGCAGTATTTT
TRBJ1-5 once TRBV27 TRBD1 CASSWGGTGRNQPQHF TGTGCCAGCAGTTGGGGCGGGACAGGGCGAAATCAGCCCCAGCATTTT
TRBJ1-4 many TRBV12-3/TRBV12-4 TRBD1 CASSSTGGYEKLFF TGTGCCAGCAGTTCTACAGGGGGGTATGAAAAACTGTTTTTT
TRBJ1-6 NA TRBV3-1 NA CASSQLGGSYNSPLHF TGTGCCAGCAGCCAGCTAGGTGGGTCCTATAATTCACCCCTCCACTTT
TRBJ2-7 many TRBV11-2 NA CASSFYEQYF TGTGCCAGCAGCTTCTACGAGCAGTACTTC
TRBJ1-2 few TRBV5-1 NA CASSLGYGTGNYGYTF TGCGCCAGCAGCTTGGGATACGGGACTGGTAACTATGGCTACACCTTC
TRBJ2-7 many TRBV20-1 NA CSALNYEQYF TGCAGTGCTCTAAACTACGAGCAGTACTTC
TRBJ1-1 many TRBV5-1 TRBD1 CASNPRTGMNTEAFF TGCGCCAGCAACCCACGGACAGGTATGAACACTGAAGCTTTCTTT
TRBJ1-1 many TRBV9 NA CASSEGRGAPEAFF TGTGCCAGCAGCGAGGGGAGGGGTGCCCCTGAAGCTTTCTTT
TRBJ1-2 NA TRBV5-1 TRBD1 CASSRFTGTEYGYTF TGCGCCAGCAGCCGATTTACCGGGACAGAATATGGCTACACCTTC
TRBJ2-2 NA TRBV14 TRBD2 CASSPGLADEITGELFF TGTGCCAGCAGTCCCGGACTAGCAGATGAAATCACCGGGGAGCTGTTTTTT
TRBJ2-5 NA TRBV9 NA CASSQVTTDPGGETQYF TGTGCCAGCAGCCAAGTAACGACAGATCCGGGTGGGGAGACCCAGTACTTC
TRBJ2-2 NA TRBV6-4 TRBD1 CASSKTRTGKNTGELFF TGTGCCAGCAGCAAAACAAGGACAGGGAAAAACACCGGGGAGCTGTTTTTT
TRBJ2-6 NA TRBV12-3/TRBV12-4 TRBD1 CASSLRGRSGANVLTF TGTGCCAGCAGTTTAAGGGGGCGCTCTGGGGCCAACGTCCTGACTTTC
TRBJ1-1 few TRBV14 NA CASSRRASNTEAFF TGTGCCAGCAGTCGCCGGGCCTCGAACACTGAAGCTTTCTTT
TRBJ2-2 few TRBV24-1 TRBD2 CATSDFRGGLTGELFF TGTGCCACCAGTGATTTCCGGGGGGGCCTTACCGGGGAGCTGTTTTTT
TRBJ1-4 NA TRBV12-3/TRBV12-4 NA CASRETETPEKLFF TGTGCCAGCAGGGAAACCGAGACGCCTGAAAAACTGTTTTTT
TRBJ2-1 NA TRBV6-2/TRBV6-3 NA CASSYPQGLRHNNEQFF TGTGCCAGCAGTTACCCACAGGGACTCCGCCACAACAATGAGCAGTTCTTC
TRBJ2-7 NA TRBV11-1 NA CASSQGTAIPDYEQYF TGTGCCAGCAGTCAGGGGACGGCAATCCCCGACTACGAGCAGTACTTC
TRBJ1-5 NA TRBV6-1 NA CASSEVRGDYQPQHF TGTGCCAGCAGTGAAGTCCGGGGGGACTATCAGCCCCAGCATTTT
TRBJ1-2 many TRBV6-1 NA CASKGPSMNYGYTF TGTGCCTCCAAAGGTCCGTCGATGAACTATGGCTACACCTTC
TRBJ2-1 many TRBV7-2 TRBD2 CASSFPGLAGGPNYNEQFF TGTGCCAGCAGCTTCCCCGGACTAGCGGGGGGGCCTAATTACAATGAGCAGTTCTTC
TRBJ1-1 many TRBV20-1 NA CSARVRGARNTEAFF TGCAGTGCTAGAGTGCGGGGGGCCCGAAACACTGAAGCTTTCTTT
TRBJ2-7 many TRBV4-1 NA CASSQGSLGEQYF TGCGCCAGCAGCCAAGGGAGTCTGGGGGAGCAGTACTTC
TRBJ2-3 NA TRBV5-6 TRBD2 CASSTGTSPADTQYF TGTGCCAGCAGCACCGGGACTAGCCCGGCAGATACGCAGTATTTT
TRBJ2-7 many TRBV6-1 NA CASSLAGALSYEQYF TGTGCCAGCAGTTTAGCCGGGGCCCTCTCCTACGAGCAGTACTTC
TRBJ1-1 few TRBV12-3/TRBV12-4 NA CASRSQYTEASF TGTGCCAGCAGATCCCAGTACACTGAAGCTTCCTTT
TRBJ1-3 few TRBV6-5 NA CASSYSTRTGNTIYF TGTGCCAGCAGTTACTCGACGAGGACTGGAAACACCATATATTTT
TRBJ1-2 many TRBV5-6 NA CASSPQGLGDYGYTF TGTGCCAGCAGCCCTCAGGGGCTGGGGGACTATGGCTACACCTTC
TRBJ2-3 few TRBV15 NA CATGARGTDTQYF TGTGCCACCGGCGCCCGGGGCACAGATACGCAGTATTTT
TRBJ2-5 many TRBV20-1 TRBD2 CSAGMRGGQETQYF TGCAGTGCTGGGATGCGGGGGGGACAAGAGACCCAGTACTTC
TRBJ1-5 few TRBV27 NA CASSLQADQPQHF TGTGCCAGCAGTCTGCAGGCTGATCAGCCCCAGCATTTT
TRBJ2-5 few TRBV7-9 NA CASSLAGGDQETQYF TGTGCCAGCAGCTTAGCAGGAGGGGACCAAGAGACCCAGTACTTC